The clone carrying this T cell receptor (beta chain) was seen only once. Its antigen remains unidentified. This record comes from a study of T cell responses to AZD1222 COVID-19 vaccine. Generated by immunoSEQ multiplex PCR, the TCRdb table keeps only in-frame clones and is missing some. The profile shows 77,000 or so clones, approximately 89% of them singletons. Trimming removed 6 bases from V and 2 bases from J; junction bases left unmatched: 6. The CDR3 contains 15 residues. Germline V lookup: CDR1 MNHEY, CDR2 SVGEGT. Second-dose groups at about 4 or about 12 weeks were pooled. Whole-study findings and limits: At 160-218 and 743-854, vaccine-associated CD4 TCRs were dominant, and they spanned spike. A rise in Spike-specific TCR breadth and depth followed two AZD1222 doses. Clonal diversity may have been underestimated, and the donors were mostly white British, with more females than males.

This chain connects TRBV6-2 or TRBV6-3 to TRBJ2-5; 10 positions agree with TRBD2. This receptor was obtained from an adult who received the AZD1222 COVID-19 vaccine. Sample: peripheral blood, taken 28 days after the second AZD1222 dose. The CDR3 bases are TGTGCCAGCAGCCTACTAGCGGGGCAACAAGAGACCCAGTACTTC. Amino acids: CASSLLAGQQETQYF.